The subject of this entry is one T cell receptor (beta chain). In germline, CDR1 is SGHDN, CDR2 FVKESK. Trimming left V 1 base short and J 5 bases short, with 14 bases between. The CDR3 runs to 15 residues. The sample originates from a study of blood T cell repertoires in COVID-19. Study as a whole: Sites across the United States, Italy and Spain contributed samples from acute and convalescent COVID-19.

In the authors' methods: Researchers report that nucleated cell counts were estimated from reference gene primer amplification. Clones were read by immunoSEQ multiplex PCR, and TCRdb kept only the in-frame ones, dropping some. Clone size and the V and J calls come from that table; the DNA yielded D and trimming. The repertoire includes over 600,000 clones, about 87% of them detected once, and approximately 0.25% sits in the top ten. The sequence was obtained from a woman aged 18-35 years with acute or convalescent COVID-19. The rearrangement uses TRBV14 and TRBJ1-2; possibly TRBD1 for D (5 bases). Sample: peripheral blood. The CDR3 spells CASSQGQGGGYGYTF. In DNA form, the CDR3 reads TGTGCCAGCAGCCAAGGGCAGGGTGGAGGGTATGGCTACACCTTC.